The 11 T cell receptor beta chains reported below all come from one sample, sequenced in a study of cytomegalovirus exposure and HLA in healthy donors. 60 Vbeta and 13 Jbeta primers were used in PCR. Only in-frame clones appear in the TCRdb table, and some are missing; sequencing was by immunoSEQ multiplex PCR. The sample records some 170,000 clones, around three quarters being singletons. Sequencing was done on a sample of PBMCs. These receptors originate from a woman aged 40-49 years in good health and CMV-seronegative.

The chain is built from TRBV6-5 and TRBJ2-1; D is possibly TRBD2 (7 bases). V lost 8 bases, J lost 5 bases, and 13 bases lay in between. The germline V gene has CDR1 MNHEY and CDR2 SVGAGI. This CDR3 contains 13 residues. The CDR3 coding sequence is TGTGCCAGCTGGGGGGGCCACAACAATGAGCAGTTCTTC. This gives the protein CASWGGHNNEQFF.

The chain carries TRBV18 and TRBJ1-1; D is uncertain. This CDR3 region has 15 residues. With 4 bases removed from V and 5 bases from J, the gap between germline ends came to 17 bases. Per the germline V gene, CDR1 is KGHSH and CDR2 is LQKENI. This CDR3 is CASSQGLRGETEAFF. The CDR3 bases are TGTGCCAGCTCACAAGGCCTCCGAGGTGAAACTGAAGCTTTCTTT.

The chain uses TRBV6-4 and TRBJ2-1; a weak D match, TRBD2 (5 bases). This CDR3 comprises 15 residues. With 0 bases removed from V and 10 bases from J, the gap between germline ends came to 16 bases. Germline values: CDR1 MRHNA, CDR2 SNTAGT. The CDR3 sequence is CASSDSFSEASEQFF. The CDR3 bases are TGTGCCAGCAGTGACTCTTTTAGCGAGGCTAGCGAGCAGTTCTTC.

The chain carries TRBV20-1 and TRBJ2-7; tentative D call: TRBD2 (5 bases). This CDR3 has 11 amino acids. The V gene's germline CDR1 is DFQATT and CDR2 SNEGSKA (reference sequence). V shed 8 bases and J shed 6 bases, with 14 bases lying between them. The CDR3 region has the DNA TGCAGTACCGGGAATTCCCGCGAGCAGTACTTC. Amino acids: CSTGNSREQYF.

This clone was seen a single time. The gene calls are TRBV18 and TRBJ2-7; D not certain. The CDR3 is 13 residues long. The germline gives CDR1 KGHSH, CDR2 LQKENI. Trimming stripped 3 bases from V and 2 bases from J, with 8 bases between. The CDR3 is CASSPAYTYEQYF. The CDR3 DNA reads as TGTGCCAGCTCACCCGCGTATACCTACGAGCAGTACTTC. The variable domain in full, completed from reference TRBV18 and TRBJ2-7, reads NAGVMQNPRHLVRRRGQEARLRCSPMKGHSHVYWYRQLPEEGLKFMVYLQKENIIDESGMPKERFSAEFPKEGPSILRIQQVVRGDSAAYFCASSPAYTYEQYFGPGTRLTVT.

The rearrangement uses TRBV6-4 and TRBJ1-2, with a weak D call TRBD1 (5 bases). Trimming took off 6 bases at V and 0 bases at J, with 14 bases between the two ends. CDR3 size: 15 residues. CDR1 MRHNA and CDR2 SNTAGT come from the germline V gene. The CDR3 region has the DNA TGTGCCAGCAGAGTCGGACACATAGCTAACTATGGCTACACCTTC. Translating it yields CASRVGHIANYGYTF.

The chain carries TRBV7-9 and TRBJ2-5, with D maybe TRBD1 (5 bases). V was shortened by 6 bases and J by 5 bases, with 16 bases between the two germline ends. There are 14 residues in the CDR3. Germline values: CDR1 SEHNR, CDR2 FQNEAQ (reference sequence). The CDR3 protein is CASSTGHLGETQYF. In DNA form, the CDR3 reads TGTGCCAGCAGTACCGGACATTTAGGGGAGACCCAGTACTTC.

This clone was observed a few times. The chain joins TRBV4-1 to TRBJ2-1, with D perhaps matching TRBD2 (6 bases). The CDR3 length is 16 residues. Per the germline V gene, CDR1 is MGHRA and CDR2 is YSYEKL. Deletions cut 0 bases from V and 1 base from J, with 10 bases between. CDR3 DNA sequence: TGCGCCAGCAGCCAAGATCTAGCGAGATCCTACAATGAGCAGTTCTTC. Encoded protein: CASSQDLARSYNEQFF.

This chain joins TRBV9 and TRBJ2-3; 9 bases agree with TRBD2. V was clipped by 0 bases and J by 3 bases; unmatched bases: 14. Germline-derived CDR1 and CDR2 are SGDLS and YYNGEE. The CDR3 length is 19 residues. CDR3 DNA: TGTGCCAGCAGCGTAGTTGGCCCCTTACTAGCGGGTAGAACAGATACGCAGTATTTT. Its protein is CASSVVGPLLAGRTDTQYF.

This rearrangement joins TRBV7-6 to TRBJ2-1; D perhaps matches TRBD2 (5 bases). CDR1 is SGHVS and CDR2 is FNYEAQ in the germline V gene. With 5 bases removed from V and 5 bases from J, the gap between germline ends came to 19 bases. This CDR3 region has 16 residues. The CDR3 sequence is CASSVLGRGEHNEQFF. The CDR3 nucleotides read TGTGCCAGCAGCGTCCTTGGTCGGGGAGAGCACAATGAGCAGTTCTTC. Together with reference TRBV7-6 and TRBJ2-1, the CDR3 gives the full variable domain: GAGVSQSPRYKVTKRGQDVALRCDPISGHVSLYWYRQALGQGPEFLTYFNYEAQQDKSGLPNDRFSAERPEGSISTLTIQRTEQRDSAMYRCASSVLGRGEHNEQFFGPGTRLTVL.

This chain connects TRBV2 to TRBJ2-7; the D is unclear. Germline assignment: CDR1 SNHLY and CDR2 FYNNEI. V was clipped by 6 bases and J by 9 bases, with 12 bases between them. CDR3 size: 11 residues. CDR3: CASRQDNRQYF. DNA of the CDR3: TGTGCCAGCAGGCAAGACAATCGGCAGTACTTC.